This record looks at one TCR beta chain sequence and its context. Its target is not known. In the PCR, 60 Vbeta and 13 Jbeta primers were used. Produced via immunoSEQ multiplex PCR; TCRdb's table is partial and in-frame only. The sample table includes tens of thousands of clones. This sample was included in a study of cytomegalovirus exposure and HLA in healthy donors. Overall study context: Among the roughly 400 genotyped donors, 70% to 90% were placed in the Caucasian-associated ancestry cluster. Study results and limitations: Association with HLA alleles at 0.05 false discovery rate was found for roughly 17,000 TCR beta sequences in a later analysis. CMV serostatus stood as the only immune exposure information on hand. In an earlier analysis, in approximately 570 donors, most V segments appeared productive either ~87% or ~30% of the time.

This CDR3 is built from 15 residues. V dropped 10 bases and J dropped 2; count of bases not matched to a gene: 9. Germline V gene lookup returns CDR1 ENHRY and CDR2 SYGVKD. Sequencing was done on a sample of PBMCs. The chain combines TRBV10-3 with TRBJ2-3; 10 bases line up with TRBD2. This receptor was taken from a human donor in good health. DNA of the CDR3: TGTGCCACCAAGGGTAGCGGGGGGTCCACAGATACGCAGTATTTT. Amino acid sequence: CATKGSGGSTDTQYF.